Detailed here is one T cell receptor beta chain. What it recognizes is unknown. The authors prepared the TCRbeta library with unique molecular identifiers. TCRdb passed the PCR reads through MiXCR, listing each CDR3 protein once. The table lists around 800,000 distinct CDR3 sequences, around 17% of them singletons, with around 4.5% in the top ten. The CDR3 runs 16 residues. With 1 base removed from V and 7 bases from J, the gap between germline ends came to 20 bases. The germline CDR1 and CDR2 sequences are LGHDT and YNNKEL (reference sequence). This specimen comes from a study of T-cell reconstitution after alpha-beta-depleted transplantation in children. Findings of the study overall: Several hundred expanded graft clones reportedly gave rise to the alpha-beta T cells present about two months after transplant. Where some patients showed high TCRbeta diversity at day 60, it came from recipient T cells and thymic progenitors that had survived. Newly produced T cells mostly provided counts and TCRbeta diversity after one year, as hyperexpanded clones declined.

The rearrangement uses TRBV3-1 and TRBJ2-7; TRBD2 might be the D (6 bases). This clonotype originated in a male patient under 18 who had a stem cell transplant for acute lymphoblastic leukemia, so the T cells may come from the graft donor. Sequences were derived from PBMCs, mostly from graft donor cells, sampled 360 days after TCRalphabeta/CD19-depleted stem cell transplant. The CDR3 DNA reads TGTGCCAGCAGCCAAGTCGGGGGAGGACTGACTAGAGAGCAGTACTTC. Amino acid sequence: CASSQVGGGLTREQYF.